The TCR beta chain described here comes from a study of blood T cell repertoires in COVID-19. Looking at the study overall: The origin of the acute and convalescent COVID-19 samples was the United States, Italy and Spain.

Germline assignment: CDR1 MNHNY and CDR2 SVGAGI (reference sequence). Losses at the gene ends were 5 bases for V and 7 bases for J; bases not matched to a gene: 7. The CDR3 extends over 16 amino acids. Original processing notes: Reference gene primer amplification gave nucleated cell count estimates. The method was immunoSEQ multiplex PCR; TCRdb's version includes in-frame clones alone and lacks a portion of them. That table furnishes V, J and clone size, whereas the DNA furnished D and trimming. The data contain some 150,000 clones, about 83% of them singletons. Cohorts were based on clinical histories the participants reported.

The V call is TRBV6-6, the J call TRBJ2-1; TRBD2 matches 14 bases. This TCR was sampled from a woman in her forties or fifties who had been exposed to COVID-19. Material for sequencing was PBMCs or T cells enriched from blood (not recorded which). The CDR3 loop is CASSQTSGGARNEQFF. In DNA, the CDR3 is TGTGCCAGCAGTCAGACTAGCGGGGGGGCCAGGAATGAGCAGTTCTTC.